This is a list of T cell receptor beta chains from one sample in a study of T cell responses to AZD1222 COVID-19 vaccine. This table comes from immunoSEQ multiplex PCR, and its TCRdb copy is limited to in-frame clones, with some not included. The data contain 110,000 or so clones, approximately 89% of them singletons. Sequenced here: peripheral blood, sampled 28 days after the second AZD1222 dose. Every receptor here comes from an adult who received the AZD1222 COVID-19 vaccine. CDR3s leave out the opening cysteine and the closing phenylalanine or tryptophan. Each record gives: D gene, V gene, CDR3 protein. The D gene is left open where the match is weak.

NA | TRBV13 | ASSFEGSWDYGYT
NA | TRBV6-5 | ASSYSGAHLYGYT
NA | TRBV30 | AWTQTTSSYNEQF
TRBD2 | TRBV4-3 | ASSQEWVRNRLAGRETQY
NA | TRBV27 | ASRSSPYEQY
TRBD1 | TRBV9 | ASSALQGNNSPLH
TRBD1 | TRBV5-1 | ASSLAGTEKETQY
TRBD1 | TRBV5-5 | ASSKGWDRVNEKLF
NA | TRBV6-5 | ASSYGGNTDTQY
NA | TRBV5-8 | ASSSSLALPSYNEQF
NA | TRBV3-1/TRBV3-2 | ASRPGALDEQY
NA | TRBV4-2 | ASSQEARRVGMNTEAF
NA | TRBV10-3 | AISGALQGGEKLF
NA | TRBV6-6 | ASTRQVHEQY
NA | TRBV5-1 | ASSLVQVSTDTQY
NA | TRBV2 | ASSEPFGLTEAF
NA | TRBV30 | AWKGATYEQY
NA | TRBV4-2 | ASSPRTDTQY
NA | TRBV15 | ATSREVWQPQH